The 30 T cell receptor beta chains listed next were all sequenced from one sample in a study of blood T cell repertoires in COVID-19. Some clones are missing from TCRdb's copy, which holds only in-frame ones; the method was immunoSEQ multiplex PCR. The table has some 160,000 clones, around 85% seen once. Sequencing input: peripheral blood. Source of these receptors: a woman in her 70s with acute or convalescent COVID-19.

The chain recombines TRBV7-2 with TRBJ2-7; weak D call: TRBD1 (7 bases). This CDR3 region has 17 residues. V lost 1 base and J 6 bases, leaving 22 bases between the germline ends. CDR1 is SGHTA, CDR2 FQGNSA, per germline. DNA of the CDR3: TGTGCCAGCAGCTTAGGGAGTGGCAGGGGGACTTTCACCGAGCAGTACTTC. As protein: CASSLGSGRGTFTEQYF.

This chain uses TRBV4-1 with TRBJ2-7; 7 bases are a match to TRBD2. The CDR3 covers 17 residues. V shed 2 bases and J 3 bases; nucleotides not matched to a gene: 13. Germline values: CDR1 MGHRA, CDR2 YSYEKL. CDR3 DNA: TGCGCCAGCAGCCAACAATACCTAGCGGAAACTATCTACGAGCAGTACTTC. Encoded protein: CASSQQYLAETIYEQYF.

The rearrangement uses TRBV19 and TRBJ2-1; the match to TRBD2 covers 16 bases. Germline lookup yields CDR1 LNHDA and CDR2 SQIVND (reference sequence). The CDR3 contains 18 residues. V lost 7 bases, J lost 7 bases, and 13 bases stayed unmatched. CDR3 bases: TGTGCCAGTAAAAGGGGACTAGCGGGGGGGCGAAAGGTAAATGAGCAGTTCTTC. Encoded protein: CASKRGLAGGRKVNEQFF.

The CDR3 loop reads CSAQGNTEAFF. For the CDR3, the DNA is TGCAGTGCTCAGGGGAACACTGAAGCTTTCTTT. The chain couples TRBV20-1 to TRBJ1-1, with TRBD1 as a possible D gene (5 bases). The CDR3 has 11 residues. Germline values: CDR1 DFQATT, CDR2 SNEGSKA (reference sequence). V was cut by 5 bases and J by 1 base, with 5 bases left in between.

The rearrangement uses TRBV19 and TRBJ2-2, with a weak D call TRBD2 (5 bases). V shed 5 bases and J shed 0 bases, with 13 bases lying between them. This CDR3 has 16 amino acids. Per the germline V gene, CDR1 is LNHDA and CDR2 is SQIVND (reference sequence). For the CDR3, the DNA is TGTGCCAGTAGTCAAAAGGCCGGGACGAACACCGGGGAGCTGTTTTTT. Encoded protein: CASSQKAGTNTGELFF.

The chain is built from TRBV30 and TRBJ1-2; D may be TRBD1 (5 bases). Germline V CDR1 and CDR2: GTSNPN, SVGIG (reference sequence). Trimming removed 4 bases at V and 8 bases at J, with 11 bases between. The CDR3 length is 11 residues. The CDR3 spells CAWIRARGYTF. CDR3 nucleotide sequence: TGTGCCTGGATCAGGGCAAGGGGCTACACCTTC.

The J gene is TRBJ1-5, the V gene TRBV19; 10 positions agree with TRBD1. This CDR3 is built from 17 residues. V gave up 3 bases and J gave up 2 bases; unmatched junction bases: 7. CDR1 and CDR2 from the germline V gene are LNHDA and SQIVND (reference sequence). The CDR3 loop reads CASSMDRGIGGNQPQHF. The CDR3 DNA is TGTGCCAGTAGTATGGACAGGGGGATTGGGGGCAATCAGCCCCAGCATTTT.

This chain connects TRBV18 to TRBJ2-1, with TRBD2 matching over 7 bases. The CDR3 extends over 13 amino acids. V was clipped by 3 bases and J by 6 bases; unmatched bases: 2. The germline CDR1 and CDR2 sequences are KGHSH and LQKENI. CDR3 sequence reads: CASSPWGGNEQFF. The DNA for the CDR3 is TGTGCCAGCTCACCGTGGGGGGGCAATGAGCAGTTCTTC.

CDR3 sequence: CASSPFDRGNYGYTF. The CDR3 coding sequence is TGTGCCAGCTCACCTTTCGACAGGGGAAACTATGGCTACACCTTC. The chain links TRBV18 to TRBJ1-2; TRBD1 matches 8 bases. Germline loops: CDR1 KGHSH, CDR2 LQKENI. The V segment lost 3 bases and the J segment 2 bases; nucleotides outside the gene matches: 5. The CDR3 contains 15 residues.

This clone was counted a single time. The CDR3 reads CASSRQNSPLHF. Here the CDR3 DNA reads TGTGCCAGCAGTAGACAGAATTCACCCCTCCACTTT. The chain couples TRBV11-2 to TRBJ1-6, with D possibly being TRBD1 (5 bases). The CDR3 contains 12 residues. Per the germline V gene, CDR1 is SGHAT and CDR2 is FQNNGV. Trimming removed 6 bases from V and 7 bases from J, with 7 bases in between.

The rearrangement joins TRBV7-9 to TRBJ1-2, with 8 bases aligning to TRBD1. After removal of 4 bases from V and 7 bases from J, the junction contained 11 bases not matched to a gene. There are 15 residues in the CDR3. CDR1 is SEHNR and CDR2 is FQNEAQ in the germline V gene (reference sequence). The CDR3 DNA reads TGTGCCAGCAGCTACAACAGGGGGGACTATGGTGGCTACACCTTC. Protein sequence: CASSYNRGDYGGYTF.

This rearrangement joins TRBV7-2 to TRBJ1-6, with D possibly matching TRBD1 (5 bases). Germline V gives CDR1 SGHTA, CDR2 FQGNSA. V shed 1 base and J shed 9 bases, with 10 bases lying between them. There are 14 residues in the CDR3. The CDR3 here is CASSLEWGLSPLHF. CDR3 in DNA: TGTGCCAGCAGCTTAGAGTGGGGCCTTTCACCCCTCCACTTT.

This clone showed up just once. The rearrangement uses TRBV4-3 and TRBJ1-4; 8 bases line up with TRBD1. CDR3 length: 16 residues. Germline V lookup: CDR1 LGHNA, CDR2 YSLEER. V was pared by 3 bases and J by 7 bases, with 10 bases of the junction left unmatched. This CDR3 is CASSHLTTGDGEKLFF. The DNA of the CDR3 is TGCGCCAGCAGCCACCTAACGACAGGGGACGGTGAAAAACTGTTTTTT.

The chain carries TRBV19 and TRBJ2-2; 7 bases match TRBD1. The V segment lost 4 bases and the J segment 7 bases; nucleotides outside the gene matches: 6. The CDR3 totals 14 residues. CDR1 LNHDA and CDR2 SQIVND come from the germline V gene (reference sequence). The CDR3 DNA is TGTGCCAGTAGTAATAGGGGGCCTATCGGGGAGCTGTTTTTT. Translation gives CASSNRGPIGELFF.

The V call is TRBV5-1, the J call TRBJ1-1, with 8 positions matching TRBD1. V dropped 3 bases and J dropped 0; count of bases not matched to a gene: 10. CDR3 size: 17 residues. CDR1 is SGHRS and CDR2 is YFSETQ in the germline V gene. The chain's CDR3 is CASSSQGTGQMNTEAFF. The CDR3, as DNA: TGCGCCAGCAGCTCCCAAGGGACAGGACAAATGAACACTGAAGCTTTCTTT.

The chain couples TRBV7-2 to TRBJ2-2, with 7 bases lining up with TRBD1. Germline loops: CDR1 SGHTA, CDR2 FQGNSA. The V and J ends lost 5 bases and 0 bases, in that order; junction bases with no gene match: 9. This CDR3 has 17 residues. This chain's CDR3 is CASSQDGTATNTGELFF. CDR3 sequence (DNA): TGTGCCAGCAGCCAAGACGGGACAGCTACGAACACCGGGGAGCTGTTTTTT.

The V call is TRBV4-3, the J call TRBJ2-3; tentatively, D is TRBD1 (6 bases). Trimming shortened V by 0 bases and J by 2 bases, and 21 bases separated the two germline ends. The CDR3 loop spans 19 amino acids. From germline, CDR1 is LGHNA and CDR2 YSLEER. This CDR3 is CASSQETRYRVEHTDTQYF. The DNA of the CDR3 is TGCGCCAGCAGCCAAGAGACAAGATACAGGGTAGAACACACAGATACGCAGTATTTT.

The CDR3 sequence: CAWSRKLRDRNTEAFF. CDR3 in DNA: TGTGCCTGGAGTCGGAAACTAAGGGACAGGAACACTGAAGCTTTCTTT. The chain joins TRBV30 to TRBJ1-1; 7 bases map to TRBD1. CDR1 GTSNPN and CDR2 SVGIG come from the germline V gene (reference sequence). The junction had 10 bases not matched to a gene; V was cut back by 2 bases and J by 1 base. CDR3 length equals 16 residues. The full variable domain, with the rest looked up from reference TRBV30 and TRBJ1-1, is SQTIHQWPATLVQPVGSPLSLECTVEGTSNPNLYWYRQAAGRGLQLLFYSVGIGQISSEVPQNLSASRPQDRQFILSSKKLLLSDSGFYLCAWSRKLRDRNTEAFFGQGTRLTVV.

In its sample, this clone was seen once. The chain has TRBV2 and TRBJ2-3, with 7 bases matching TRBD1. V dropped 3 bases and J dropped 9; count of bases not matched to a gene: 6. The CDR3 length is 13 residues. Germline lookup yields CDR1 SNHLY and CDR2 FYNNEI. The CDR3 DNA sequence: TGTGCCAGCAGTGATGTCGGACAGGAGACGCAGTATTTT. Its protein is CASSDVGQETQYF.

The chain combines TRBV5-4 with TRBJ2-1, with 10 bases matching TRBD2. CDR1 is SGHNT, CDR2 YYREEE, per germline (reference sequence). The CDR3 has 16 residues. V shed 4 bases, J shed 2 bases, and the junction held 6 bases outside the gene matches. CDR3 in amino acids: CASSPSGSGPYNEQFF. CDR3 bases: TGTGCCAGCAGCCCTAGCGGGAGCGGCCCCTACAATGAGCAGTTCTTC.

The chain links TRBV19 to TRBJ1-5; a possible D gene is TRBD1 (6 bases). The CDR3 is 16 residues long. Germline CDR1 reads LNHDA; CDR2 reads SQIVND (reference sequence). V gave up 4 bases and J gave up 5 bases, with 18 bases separating them. The DNA of the CDR3 is TGTGCCAGTAGTAGCAACAGGGAAAGTTTGTATCAGCCCCAGCATTTT. Protein sequence: CASSSNRESLYQPQHF.

The chain has TRBV4-3 and TRBJ2-7; D is perhaps TRBD1 (5 bases). Germline V gene data show CDR1 as LGHNA and CDR2 as YSLEER. Trimming cost V 0 bases and J 2 bases, with 17 bases left between them. There are 17 residues in the CDR3. The CDR3: CASSQDISAQGPYEQYF. CDR3 sequence (DNA): TGCGCCAGCAGCCAAGATATCTCGGCCCAGGGCCCCTACGAGCAGTACTTC.

This sequence joins TRBV11-1 and TRBJ1-6, with a possible D match to TRBD1 (6 bases). Germline CDR1 and CDR2: SGHAT and FQDESV (reference sequence). The V gene lost 5 bases and the J gene lost 5 bases, with 13 bases spanning the gap. CDR3 length: 15 residues. The CDR3 bases are TGTGCCAGCAGCGTTAACAGGGCGAATAATTCACCCCTCCACTTT. As protein: CASSVNRANNSPLHF.

The V and J genes are TRBV7-9 and TRBJ2-3; 7 bases map to TRBD1. V dropped 4 bases and J dropped 2; count of bases not matched to a gene: 15. Germline V gene sequence: CDR1 SEHNR, CDR2 FQNEAQ (reference sequence). This CDR3 is 18 amino acids long. This CDR3 reads CASSSTDRDKADTDTQYF. The CDR3 DNA is TGTGCCAGCAGCTCCACCGACAGGGACAAGGCTGACACAGATACGCAGTATTTT.

This clone was observed a few times. The chain combines TRBV30 with TRBJ1-5; 7 nucleotides match TRBD1. Germline CDR1 reads GTSNPN; CDR2 reads SVGIG (reference sequence). The CDR3 is 15 residues long. The V segment lost 1 base and the J segment 3 bases; nucleotides outside the gene matches: 6. This CDR3 reads CAWSEGTANNQPQHF. CDR3 bases: TGTGCCTGGAGTGAAGGGACAGCGAACAATCAGCCCCAGCATTTT. The complete variable domain, with remaining parts taken from reference TRBV30 and TRBJ1-5, reads SQTIHQWPATLVQPVGSPLSLECTVEGTSNPNLYWYRQAAGRGLQLLFYSVGIGQISSEVPQNLSASRPQDRQFILSSKKLLLSDSGFYLCAWSEGTANNQPQHFGDGTRLSIL.

V is TRBV6-5 and J is TRBJ1-1; D is possibly TRBD1 (5 bases). V was clipped by 8 bases and J by 2 bases, with 12 bases between them. CDR3 length: 13 residues. CDR1 MNHEY and CDR2 SVGAGI come from the germline V gene. The CDR3 DNA follows: TGTGCCAGCCAACAGGCTGGAAACACTGAAGCTTTCTTT. The encoded protein is CASQQAGNTEAFF.

This chain links TRBV4-3 with TRBJ2-4; D possibly corresponds to TRBD1 (7 bases). The CDR3 sequence is 18 residues long. V was pared by 4 bases and J by 6 bases, with 25 bases between. In germline, CDR1 is LGHNA, CDR2 YSLEER. The CDR3, as DNA: TGCGCCAGCAGCCCGAGGACAGGAGGAGGGAAAGGGGTAAACATTCAGTACTTC. It encodes CASSPRTGGGKGVNIQYF.

This chain uses TRBV25-1 with TRBJ2-3, with 7 bases that match TRBD2. V dropped 1 base and J dropped 4; count of bases not matched to a gene: 8. CDR3 length: 16 amino acids. Germline CDR1 reads MGHDK; CDR2 reads SYGVNS. The CDR3 sequence is CASSEFRAGVSDTQYF. The CDR3, as DNA: TGTGCCAGCAGTGAATTTCGGGCGGGAGTCTCAGATACGCAGTATTTT. Based on the CDR3 plus reference TRBV25-1 and TRBJ2-3, the full variable domain is EADIYQTPRYLVIGTGKKITLECSQTMGHDKMYWYQQDPGMELHLIHYSYGVNSTEKGDLSSESTVSRIRTEHFPLTLESARPSHTSQYLCASSEFRAGVSDTQYFGPGTRLTVL.

This clone was seen a few times. The V and J genes are TRBV3-1 (or the pseudogene TRBV3-2) and TRBJ1-2, with 8 bases lining up with TRBD1. The V segment lost 4 bases and the J segment 4 bases; nucleotides outside the gene matches: 11. Germline V gives CDR1 LGHDT, CDR2 YNNKEL (reference sequence). The CDR3 contains 16 residues. CDR3 nucleotides: TGTGCCAGCAGCCGTGGACAGGGCGAGTCGGGCTATGGCTACACCTTC. Its protein is CASSRGQGESGYGYTF.

CDR3 sequence: CASSLQRGNEQYF. The CDR3 DNA follows: TGTGCCAGTAGCCTACAAAGAGGGAACGAGCAGTACTTC. This chain links TRBV19 with TRBJ2-7; D may be TRBD2 (5 bases). Germline-derived CDR1 and CDR2 are LNHDA and SQIVND (reference sequence). Trimming removed 6 bases at V and 5 bases at J, with 14 bases between. CDR3 length: 13 amino acids.